This T cell receptor (beta chain) came from a study of cytomegalovirus exposure and HLA in healthy donors. Study findings and constraints: A few chains tied to CMV proved CMV antigen-specific in vitro. First-cohort TCR clusters tended to co-occur in the roughly 120 validation repertoires, a later analysis found. Most TCRs appeared rarely, but some public TCRs recurred in many donors.

The study drew the donors from its roughly 110-subject validation cohort, separate from the roughly 670-subject first cohort. Sequencing was performed with immunoSEQ multiplex PCR; in TCRdb, only in-frame clones are kept and a portion is missing. This table has tens of thousands of clones, 90% to 95% appearing once. Remarks on this clone: Its matching antigen is unknown.

This CDR3 is 15 amino acids long. CDR1 and CDR2 from the germline V gene are SGHRS and YFSETQ. V lost 0 bases, J lost 9 bases, and 1 base stayed unmatched. This clonotype was obtained from a woman aged 25 to 39 in good health and CMV-seronegative. Source material: PBMCs. This chain links TRBV5-1 with TRBJ2-1; 15 positions match TRBD2. The CDR3 spells CASSLEGLAGGEQFF. CDR3 DNA: TGCGCCAGCAGCTTGGAGGGACTAGCGGGAGGTGAGCAGTTCTTC.